Described below is a single T cell receptor (beta chain) sequence and its context. Antigen unknown. These data belong to a study of somatic mutations in cytotoxic T cells in rheumatoid arthritis. For the study at large: The researchers flow-sorted some T-cell populations stained with V beta antibodies and got nearly 100% purity, and these included V beta1+ cells sequenced for TCRB.

The CDR3 is 16 residues long. J was trimmed by 4 bases and V by 5 bases; bases with no gene match: 6. From germline, CDR1 is SGHVS and CDR2 FQNEAQ. TCRdb keeps only in-frame clones here, not all; method: immunoSEQ multiplex PCR. The table lists about 19,000 clones, 85% of them singletons. The study, taken as a whole, reports: Between rheumatoid arthritis patients and age-matched healthy controls, CD8+ T-cell clonality showed no significant difference. Antigens targeted by the expanded CD8+ clones were unknown.

The J gene is TRBJ2-3, the V gene TRBV7-8; 13 nucleotides line up with TRBD2. The sequencing input was CD8+ T cells sorted from blood. This TCR was recovered from a middle-aged woman with rheumatoid arthritis. CDR3 in amino acids: CASSAGLAGSADTQYF. DNA of the CDR3: TGTGCCAGCAGCGCGGGACTAGCGGGGTCTGCAGATACGCAGTATTTT.